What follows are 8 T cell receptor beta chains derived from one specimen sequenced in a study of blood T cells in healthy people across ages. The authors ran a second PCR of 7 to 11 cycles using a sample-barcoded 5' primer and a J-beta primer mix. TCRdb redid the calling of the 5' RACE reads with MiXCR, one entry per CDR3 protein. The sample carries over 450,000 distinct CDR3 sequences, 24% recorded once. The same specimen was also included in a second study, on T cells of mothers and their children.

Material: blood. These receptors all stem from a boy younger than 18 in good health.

In nucleotides, the CDR3 is TGTGCCAGCAGCTTAGGATTTGGCGGAGGGGCCTACAATGAGCAGTTCTTC. This encodes CASSLGFGGGAYNEQFF. The chain employs TRBV7-9 and TRBJ2-1; D is possibly TRBD2 (6 bases). CDR1 is SEHNR and CDR2 is FQNEAQ in the germline V gene (reference sequence). This CDR3 spans 17 amino acids. V lost 1 base to trimming and J lost 2 bases, with 15 bases between them.

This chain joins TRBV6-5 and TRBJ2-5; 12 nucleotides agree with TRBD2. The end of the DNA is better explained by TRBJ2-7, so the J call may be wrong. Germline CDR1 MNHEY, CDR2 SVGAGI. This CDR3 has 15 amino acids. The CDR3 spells CASRATSGGPYEQYF. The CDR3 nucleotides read TGTGCCAGCAGAGCGACTAGCGGGGGCCCATACGAGCAGTACTTC.

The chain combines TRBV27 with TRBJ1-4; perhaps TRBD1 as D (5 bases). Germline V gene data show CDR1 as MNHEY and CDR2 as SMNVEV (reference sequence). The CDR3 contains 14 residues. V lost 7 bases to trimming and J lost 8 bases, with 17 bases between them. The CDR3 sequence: CASTSGNKREKLFF. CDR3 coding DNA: TGTGCCAGCACCTCAGGGAATAAGAGGGAAAAACTGTTTTTT.

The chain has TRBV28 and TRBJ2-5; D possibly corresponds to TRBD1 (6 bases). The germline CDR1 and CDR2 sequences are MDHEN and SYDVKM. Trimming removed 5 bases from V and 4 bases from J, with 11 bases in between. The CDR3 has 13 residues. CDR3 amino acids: CASSPTGRETQYF. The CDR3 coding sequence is TGTGCCAGCAGTCCGACAGGTCGAGAGACCCAGTACTTC.

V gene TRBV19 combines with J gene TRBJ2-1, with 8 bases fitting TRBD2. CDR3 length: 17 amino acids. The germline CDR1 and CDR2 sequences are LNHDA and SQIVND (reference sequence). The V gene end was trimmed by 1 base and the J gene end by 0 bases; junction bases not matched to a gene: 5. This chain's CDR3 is CASSIAQRGSSYNEQFF. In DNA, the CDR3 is TGTGCCAGTAGTATAGCCCAGCGGGGGTCCTCCTACAATGAGCAGTTCTTC. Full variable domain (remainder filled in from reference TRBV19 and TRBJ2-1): DGGITQSPKYLFRKEGQNVTLSCEQNLNHDAMYWYRQDPGQGLRLIYYSQIVNDFQKGDIAEGYSVSREKKESFPLTVTSAQKNPTAFYLCASSIAQRGSSYNEQFFGPGTRLTVL.

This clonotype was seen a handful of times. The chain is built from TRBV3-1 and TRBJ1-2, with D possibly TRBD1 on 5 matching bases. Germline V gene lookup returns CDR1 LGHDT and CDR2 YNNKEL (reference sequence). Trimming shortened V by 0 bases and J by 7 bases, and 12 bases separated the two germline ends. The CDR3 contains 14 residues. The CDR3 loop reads CASSQEGRVGGYTF. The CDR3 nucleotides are TGTGCCAGCAGCCAAGAGGGCAGGGTTGGTGGCTACACCTTC.

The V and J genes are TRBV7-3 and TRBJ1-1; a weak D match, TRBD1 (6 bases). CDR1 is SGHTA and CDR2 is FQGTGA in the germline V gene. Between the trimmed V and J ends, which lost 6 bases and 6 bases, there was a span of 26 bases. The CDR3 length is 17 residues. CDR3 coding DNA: TGTGCCAGCAGTCCCGCCCCGGACCCGGGACAAATTTCTGAAGCTTTCTTT. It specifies CASSPAPDPGQISEAFF.

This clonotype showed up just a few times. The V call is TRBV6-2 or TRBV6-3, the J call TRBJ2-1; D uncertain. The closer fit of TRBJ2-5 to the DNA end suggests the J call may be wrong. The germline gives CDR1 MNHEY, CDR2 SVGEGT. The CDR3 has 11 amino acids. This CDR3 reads CASSNRETQYF. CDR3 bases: TGTGCCAGCAGTAATAGAGAGACCCAGTACTTC.